These 12 T cell receptor beta chains were sequenced from one sample in a study of blood T cell repertoires in COVID-19. The table came from immunoSEQ multiplex PCR; TCRdb's copy has only in-frame clones and leaves some out. Of roughly 55,000 clones in the sample, 70% to 80% are singletons; the top ten hold 10% to 15%. The sample taken for sequencing was peripheral blood. These receptors originate from a man older than 75 with acute or convalescent COVID-19.

This clone was seen just once. The chain links TRBV27 to TRBJ2-3; 10 nucleotides line up with TRBD2. CDR1 MNHEY and CDR2 SMNVEV come from the germline V gene (reference sequence). The CDR3 has 17 residues. Trimming at V came to 5 bases and at J to 0 bases, leaving 8 bases not matched to a gene. The CDR3 sequence: CASSRLAGAGSTDTQYF. The CDR3 region has the DNA TGTGCCAGCAGTCGCCTAGCGGGAGCGGGTAGCACAGATACGCAGTATTTT.

The chain combines TRBV19 with TRBJ1-5, with D hard to call. The germline V gene encodes CDR1 LNHDA and CDR2 SQIVND (reference sequence). The CDR3 consists of 13 residues. V gave up 5 bases and J gave up 3 bases, with 8 bases separating them. CDR3: CASSPGINQPQHF. For the CDR3, the DNA is TGTGCCAGTAGTCCGGGGATCAATCAGCCCCAGCATTTT.

This chain uses TRBV5-6 with TRBJ2-3, with TRBD1 identical over 8 bases. The CDR3 loop spans 16 amino acids. Germline values: CDR1 SGHDT, CDR2 YYEEEE. Trimming removed 4 bases from V and 3 bases from J; junction bases left unmatched: 10. The CDR3 region is CASSPGEDRGTDTQYF. In DNA, the CDR3 is TGTGCCAGCAGCCCCGGCGAAGACAGGGGTACAGATACGCAGTATTTT.

This clone has more than one count but fewer than ten. Within the sample, other DNA sequences also encode this same CDR3. The V call is TRBV5-1, the J call TRBJ1-1; D is undetermined. Trimming took 0 bases from V and 5 from J, leaving 11 bases between them. The CDR3 consists of 14 residues. Looked up from germline, CDR1 is SGHRS and CDR2 is YFSETQ. The CDR3 spells CASSLDPGGTEAFF. In DNA form, the CDR3 reads TGCGCCAGCAGCTTGGATCCAGGTGGGACTGAAGCTTTCTTT.

This sequence joins TRBV5-1 and TRBJ2-5, with 8 bases lining up with TRBD2. Trimming took 0 bases from V and 2 from J; bases not matched to a gene: 6. Germline loops: CDR1 SGHRS, CDR2 YFSETQ. The CDR3 runs to 16 residues. This CDR3 is CASSLGVAGIQETQYF. The CDR3 DNA reads TGCGCCAGCAGCTTGGGAGTAGCGGGGATACAAGAGACCCAGTACTTC.

The chain joins TRBV7-9 to TRBJ2-7; D is unclear. Trimming removed 4 bases at V and 4 bases at J, with 11 bases between. The CDR3 has 13 amino acids. CDR1 is SEHNR and CDR2 is FQNEAQ in the germline V gene (reference sequence). The chain's CDR3 is CASSSKREYEQYF. The CDR3 bases are TGTGCCAGCAGCTCGAAACGCGAGTACGAGCAGTACTTC.

The J gene is TRBJ2-5, the V gene TRBV29-1; D gene unclear. Trimming removed 4 bases from V and 5 bases from J, with 17 bases in between. This CDR3 spans 14 amino acids. The germline gives CDR1 SQVTM, CDR2 ANQGSEA. CDR3 coding DNA: TGCAGCGTTGGAAGTTTAGTCAACGGGGAGACCCAGTACTTC. Its translation is CSVGSLVNGETQYF.

The chain combines TRBV5-4 with TRBJ2-2; 7 nucleotides line up with TRBD2. V was pared by 7 bases and J by 3 bases, with 6 bases of the junction left unmatched. CDR1 is SGHNT and CDR2 is YYREEE in the germline V gene (reference sequence). The CDR3 sequence is 14 residues long. The CDR3 DNA reads as TGTGCCAGCGGAGCGGGGAGTGACACCGGGGAGCTGTTTTTT. Amino acid sequence: CASGAGSDTGELFF.

V and J are TRBV3-1 (or the pseudogene TRBV3-2) and TRBJ2-4, with 10 bases that match TRBD1. CDR1 and CDR2 (germline): LGHDT, YNNKEL (reference sequence). The CDR3 covers 17 residues. J gave up 0 bases and V 2 bases, and 4 bases lay outside the gene matches. The CDR3 protein is CASSQLGTGEAKNIQYF. Written as DNA, the CDR3 is TGTGCCAGCAGCCAACTCGGGACAGGGGAAGCCAAAAACATTCAGTACTTC.

The chain couples TRBV2 to TRBJ1-1; unclear D gene. Germline lookup yields CDR1 SNHLY and CDR2 FYNNEI. The CDR3 is 13 amino acids. V was clipped by 7 bases and J by 0 bases, with 9 bases between them. CDR3 coding DNA: TGTGCCAGCAAGGGAGGGCTGAACACTGAAGCTTTCTTT. The encoded protein is CASKGGLNTEAFF. Together with reference TRBV2 and TRBJ1-1, the CDR3 gives the full variable domain: EPEVTQTPSHQVTQMGQEVILRCVPISNHLYFYWYRQILGQKVEFLVSFYNNEISEKSEIFDDQFSVERPDGSNFTLKIRSTKLEDSAMYFCASKGGLNTEAFFGQGTRLTVV.

V gene TRBV24-1 combines with J gene TRBJ2-1; D may be TRBD2 (7 bases). CDR3 length equals 14 residues. The V end lost 4 bases, the J end lost 6 bases, and 12 bases lay between the germline ends. In germline, CDR1 is KGHDR, CDR2 SFDVKD. CDR3: CATSERGRVNEQFF. CDR3 nucleotides: TGTGCCACCAGTGAGAGGGGGAGGGTCAATGAGCAGTTCTTC.

The rearrangement uses TRBV29-1 and TRBJ2-3; 7 bases are shared with TRBD2. Germline CDR1 reads SQVTM; CDR2 reads ANQGSEA. The V segment lost 5 bases and the J segment 4 bases; nucleotides outside the gene matches: 9. The CDR3 is made up of 14 amino acids. CDR3 coding DNA: TGCAGCGTTCTACGCCCTAGCGGCCCAGATACGCAGTATTTT. Translation: CSVLRPSGPDTQYF.